The 3 T cell receptor beta chains listed next were all sequenced from one sample in a study of identical twins. TCRdb called the 5' RACE reads again in MiXCR, with one record for every CDR3 protein. The data hold 520,000 or so distinct CDR3 sequences, with less than 25% observed a single time. This same sample was also part of a study on T cells expressing NK-cell markers.

The sample taken for sequencing was CD4+ T cells sorted from blood. These receptor sequences come from a woman aged 18 to 35 in good health.

The rearrangement links TRBV12-3 or TRBV12-4 to TRBJ2-1; D uncertain. V was pared by 11 bases and J by 1 base, with 27 bases between. The CDR3 length is 18 residues. CDR3 in amino acids: CACNPGSNSAVSYNEQFF. The DNA for the CDR3 is TGTGCCTGCAACCCCGGATCAAACTCAGCAGTGTCCTACAATGAGCAGTTCTTC.

The table lists this clonotype with a few counts. The V call is TRBV20-1, the J call TRBJ1-1; perhaps TRBD1 as D (5 bases). Germline CDR1 reads DFQATT; CDR2 reads SNEGSKA (reference sequence). V lost 2 bases to trimming and J lost 1 base, with 11 bases between them. This CDR3 has 14 amino acids. CDR3 in DNA: TGCAGTGCTAGAAAACCGACAGCGAACACTGAAGCTTTCTTT. This sequence encodes CSARKPTANTEAFF.

This chain uses TRBV7-3 with TRBJ2-7; no clear D. The CDR3 is 13 amino acids. CDR1 SGHTA and CDR2 FQGTGA come from the germline V gene. V shed 3 bases and J shed 5 bases, with 11 bases lying between them. CDR3 region: CASSFGSAHEQYF. The CDR3 DNA sequence: TGTGCCAGCAGCTTTGGTTCAGCCCACGAGCAGTACTTC.